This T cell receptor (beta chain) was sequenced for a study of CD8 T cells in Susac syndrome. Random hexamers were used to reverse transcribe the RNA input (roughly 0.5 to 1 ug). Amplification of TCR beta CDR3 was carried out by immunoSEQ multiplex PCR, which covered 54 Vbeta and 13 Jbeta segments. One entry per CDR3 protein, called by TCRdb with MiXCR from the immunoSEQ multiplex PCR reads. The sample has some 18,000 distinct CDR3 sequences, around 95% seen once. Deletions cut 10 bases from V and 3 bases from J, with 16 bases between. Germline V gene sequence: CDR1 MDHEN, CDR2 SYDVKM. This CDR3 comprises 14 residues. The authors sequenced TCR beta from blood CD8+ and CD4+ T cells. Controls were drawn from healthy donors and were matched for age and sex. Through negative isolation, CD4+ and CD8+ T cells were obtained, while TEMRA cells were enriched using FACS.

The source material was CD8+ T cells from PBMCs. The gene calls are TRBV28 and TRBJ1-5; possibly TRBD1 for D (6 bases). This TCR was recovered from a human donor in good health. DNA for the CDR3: TGTGCCACTTATCCGAGACAGGTCAATCAGCCCCAGCATTTT. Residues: CATYPRQVNQPQHF.